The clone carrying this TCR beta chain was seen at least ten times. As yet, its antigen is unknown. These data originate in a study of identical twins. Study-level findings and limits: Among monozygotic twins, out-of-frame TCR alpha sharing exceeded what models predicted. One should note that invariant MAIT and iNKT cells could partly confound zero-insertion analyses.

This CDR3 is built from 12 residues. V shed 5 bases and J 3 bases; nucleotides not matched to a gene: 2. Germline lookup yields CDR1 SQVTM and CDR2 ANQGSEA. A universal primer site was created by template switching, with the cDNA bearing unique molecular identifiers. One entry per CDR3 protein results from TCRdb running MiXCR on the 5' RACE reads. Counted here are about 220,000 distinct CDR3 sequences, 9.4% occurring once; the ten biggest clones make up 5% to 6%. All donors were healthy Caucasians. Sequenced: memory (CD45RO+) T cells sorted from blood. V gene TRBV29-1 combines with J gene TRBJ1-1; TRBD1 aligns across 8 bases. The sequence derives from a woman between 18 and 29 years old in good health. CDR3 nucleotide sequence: TGCAGCGTTTGGACAGGGTACACTGAAGCTTTCTTT. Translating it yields CSVWTGYTEAFF. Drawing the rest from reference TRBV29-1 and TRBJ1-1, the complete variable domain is SAVISQKPSRDICQRGTSLTIQCQVDSQVTMMFWYRQQPGQSLTLIATANQGSEATYESGFVIDKFPISRPNLTFSTLTVSNMSPEDSSIYLCSVWTGYTEAFFGQGTRLTVV.